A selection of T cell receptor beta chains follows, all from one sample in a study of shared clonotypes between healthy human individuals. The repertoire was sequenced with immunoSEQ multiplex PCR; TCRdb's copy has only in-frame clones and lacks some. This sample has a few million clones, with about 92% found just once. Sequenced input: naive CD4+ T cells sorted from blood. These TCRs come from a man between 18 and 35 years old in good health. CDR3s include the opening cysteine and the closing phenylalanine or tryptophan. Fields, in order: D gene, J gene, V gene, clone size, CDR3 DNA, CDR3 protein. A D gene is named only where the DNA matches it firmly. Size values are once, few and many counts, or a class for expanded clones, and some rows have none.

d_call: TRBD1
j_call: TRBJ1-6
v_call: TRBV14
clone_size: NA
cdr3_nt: TGTGCCAGCAGCCAATCAACAGGGGGATTGACACCCCTCCACTTT
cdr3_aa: CASSQSTGGLTPLHF

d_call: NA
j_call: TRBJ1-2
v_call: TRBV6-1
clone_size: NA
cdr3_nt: TGTGCCAGCAGTGACCTTCGGACGGATGGCTACACCTTC
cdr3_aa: CASSDLRTDGYTF

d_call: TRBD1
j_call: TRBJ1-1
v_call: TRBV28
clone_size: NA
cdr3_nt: TGTGCCAGCACCCTACAGGGGCCCACTGAAGCTTTCTTT
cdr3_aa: CASTLQGPTEAFF

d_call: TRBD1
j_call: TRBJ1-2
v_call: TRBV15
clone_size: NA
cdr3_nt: TGTGCCACCAGCAAAAGACAGGGTAACTATGGCTACACCTTC
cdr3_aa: CATSKRQGNYGYTF

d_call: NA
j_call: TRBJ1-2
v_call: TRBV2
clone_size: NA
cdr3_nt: TGTGCCAGCAGGTTGGGGGACTATGGCTACACCTTC
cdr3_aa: CASRLGDYGYTF

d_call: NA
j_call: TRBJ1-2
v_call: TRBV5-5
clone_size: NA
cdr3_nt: TGTGCCAGCAGCTTGGTGGGACCGTCCTATGGCTACACCTTC
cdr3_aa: CASSLVGPSYGYTF

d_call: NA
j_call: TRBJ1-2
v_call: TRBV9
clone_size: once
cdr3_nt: TGTGCCAGCAGCTCCCGAGGCCAGGTCGGAGGCGGCTACACCTTC
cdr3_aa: CASSSRGQVGGGYTF

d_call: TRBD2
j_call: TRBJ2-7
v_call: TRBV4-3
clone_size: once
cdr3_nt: TGCGCCAGCAGCCAAGTTCCGGGACTAGCGGGAGGGCCCCACGAGCAGTACTTC
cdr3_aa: CASSQVPGLAGGPHEQYF

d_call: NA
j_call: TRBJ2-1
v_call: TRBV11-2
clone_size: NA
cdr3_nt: TGTGCCAGCAGTTCTTCTTTATCGGGGGGCCACAATGAGCAGTTCTTC
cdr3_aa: CASSSSLSGGHNEQFF

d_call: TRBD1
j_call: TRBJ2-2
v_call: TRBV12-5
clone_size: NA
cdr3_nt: TGTGCTAGTGGTTTGCGGGCGGACAGGGCCGACACCGGGGAGCTGTTTTTT
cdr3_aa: CASGLRADRADTGELFF

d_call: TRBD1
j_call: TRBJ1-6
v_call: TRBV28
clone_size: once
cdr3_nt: TGTGCCAGCAGTTTAGTACAGGGGCCCAATTCACCCCTCCACTTT
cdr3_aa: CASSLVQGPNSPLHF

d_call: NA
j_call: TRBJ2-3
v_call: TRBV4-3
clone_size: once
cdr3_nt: TGCGCCAGCAGCCAAGATGAGGGGACAGATACGCAGTATTTT
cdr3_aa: CASSQDEGTDTQYF

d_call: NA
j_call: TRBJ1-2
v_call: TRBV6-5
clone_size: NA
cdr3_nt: TGTGCCAGCACCACGAGGGGAAAAGGAGGCTACACCTTC
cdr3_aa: CASTTRGKGGYTF

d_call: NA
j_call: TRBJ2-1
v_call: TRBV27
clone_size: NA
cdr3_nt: TGTGCCAGCAGTTTAACCGGGATATACAATGAGCAGTTCTTC
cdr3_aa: CASSLTGIYNEQFF

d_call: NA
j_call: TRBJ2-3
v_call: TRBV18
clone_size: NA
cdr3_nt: TGTGCCAGCCCAGACAGGTTCGGAGGTACGCAGTATTTT
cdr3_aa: CASPDRFGGTQYF

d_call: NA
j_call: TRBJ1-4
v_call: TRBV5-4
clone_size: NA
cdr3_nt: TGTGCCAGCAGCAGGGCCGCCTCAACTAATGAAAAACTGTTTTTT
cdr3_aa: CASSRAASTNEKLFF

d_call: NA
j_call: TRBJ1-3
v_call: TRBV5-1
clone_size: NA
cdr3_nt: TGCGCCAGCAGCTTGGGGCCGCTCCAGGGAGGAAACACCATATATTTT
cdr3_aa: CASSLGPLQGGNTIYF

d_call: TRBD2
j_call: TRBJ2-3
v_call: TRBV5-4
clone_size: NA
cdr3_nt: TGTGCCAGCAGCTTGGAAAGCGGGAGGGCTACGCAGTATTTT
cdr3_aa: CASSLESGRATQYF

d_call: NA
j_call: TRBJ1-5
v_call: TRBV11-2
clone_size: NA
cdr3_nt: TGTGCCAGCAGCTTAGTGGGGGGGGCTGGACAGCCCCAGCATTTT
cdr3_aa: CASSLVGGAGQPQHF

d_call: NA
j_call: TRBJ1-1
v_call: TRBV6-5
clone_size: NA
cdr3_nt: TGTGCCAGCAGTTACTCTACTTACACTGAAGCTTTCTTT
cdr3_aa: CASSYSTYTEAFF

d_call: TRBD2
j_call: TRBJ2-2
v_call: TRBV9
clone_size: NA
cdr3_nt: TGTGCCAGCAGCGTAGAACGTTCGGTAGCGGGAGGTGTCGGGGAGCTGTTTTTT
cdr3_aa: CASSVERSVAGGVGELFF

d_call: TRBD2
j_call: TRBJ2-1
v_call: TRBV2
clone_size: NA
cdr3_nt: TGTGCCAGCAGTCCCCGTTCTAGCGGGGGAGGGAATGAGCAGTTCTTC
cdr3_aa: CASSPRSSGGGNEQFF

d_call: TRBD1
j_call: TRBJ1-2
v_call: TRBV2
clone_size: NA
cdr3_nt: TGTGCCAGCAGAGACAGGGAGGGGTACTTCTTC
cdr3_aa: CASRDREGYFF

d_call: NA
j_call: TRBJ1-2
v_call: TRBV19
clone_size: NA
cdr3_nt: TGTGCCAGTAGTATAGAAATTACAGGATATGGCTACACCTTC
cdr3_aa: CASSIEITGYGYTF

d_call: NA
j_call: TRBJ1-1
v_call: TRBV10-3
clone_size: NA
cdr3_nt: TGTGCCATCAGGGGGGGAGTTGAAGCTTTCTTT
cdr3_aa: CAIRGGVEAFF

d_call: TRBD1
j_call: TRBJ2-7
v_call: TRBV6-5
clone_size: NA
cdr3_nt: TGTGCCAGCGGGTTACAGCAGGGGGCAGTCGAGCAGTACTTC
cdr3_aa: CASGLQQGAVEQYF

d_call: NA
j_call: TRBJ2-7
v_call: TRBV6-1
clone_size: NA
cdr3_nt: TGTGCAGTATCCCCAAGCCTAAATGGGGTCTACGAGCAGTACTTC
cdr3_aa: CAVSPSLNGVYEQYF

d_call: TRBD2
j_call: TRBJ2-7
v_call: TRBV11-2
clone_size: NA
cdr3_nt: TGTGCCAGCAGCAAACCGGGACTAGGAGGGGGCGAGCAGTACTTC
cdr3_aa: CASSKPGLGGGEQYF

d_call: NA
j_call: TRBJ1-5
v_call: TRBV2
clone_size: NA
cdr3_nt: TGTGCCAGCAGTGAAATGGCAGACAATCAGCCCCAGCATTTT
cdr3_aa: CASSEMADNQPQHF

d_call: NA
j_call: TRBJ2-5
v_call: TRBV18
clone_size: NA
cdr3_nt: TGTGCCAGCTCACCAACTGTGGGTCAAGAGACCCAGTACTTC
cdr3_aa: CASSPTVGQETQYF

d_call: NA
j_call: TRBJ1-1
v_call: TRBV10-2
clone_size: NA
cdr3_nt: TGCGCCAGCAGTTCCCTATTGGGTACTGATGAAGCTTTCTTT
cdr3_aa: CASSSLLGTDEAFF

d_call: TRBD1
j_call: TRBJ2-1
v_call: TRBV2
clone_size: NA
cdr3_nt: TGTGCCAGCAGTCCGGACAGGGCTTACAATGAGCAGTTCTTC
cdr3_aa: CASSPDRAYNEQFF